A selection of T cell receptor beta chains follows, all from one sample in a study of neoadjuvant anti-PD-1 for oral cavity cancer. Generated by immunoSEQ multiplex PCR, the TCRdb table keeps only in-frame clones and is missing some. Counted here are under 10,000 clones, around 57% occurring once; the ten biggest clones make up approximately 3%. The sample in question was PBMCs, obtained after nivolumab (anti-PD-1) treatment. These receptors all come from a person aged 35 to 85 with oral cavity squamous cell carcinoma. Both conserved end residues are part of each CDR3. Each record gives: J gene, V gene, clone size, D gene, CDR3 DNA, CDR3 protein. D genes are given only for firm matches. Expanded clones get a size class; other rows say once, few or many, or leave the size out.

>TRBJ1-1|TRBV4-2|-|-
TGTGCCAGCAGCCCTACCGGCGGACGGGACGAAGCTTTCTTT
CASSPTGGRDEAFF
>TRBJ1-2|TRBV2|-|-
TGTGCCAGCAGTGAAACCCCCGATGGAGGCTATGGCTACACCTTC
CASSETPDGGYGYTF
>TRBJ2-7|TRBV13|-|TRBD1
TGTGCCAGCAGCTTTCACGGGACAGGGCTTCCCTACGAGCAGTACTTC
CASSFHGTGLPYEQYF
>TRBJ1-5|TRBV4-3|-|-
TGCGCCAGCAGCCAGAGGACAGATCAGCCCCAGCATTTT
CASSQRTDQPQHF
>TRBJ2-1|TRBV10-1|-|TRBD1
TGCGCCAGCAGTGAGGGCGGGACAGGGGGACAGTTCTTC
CASSEGGTGGQFF
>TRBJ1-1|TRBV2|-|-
TGTGCCAGCGGAAGACAGGTCGAAGCTTTCTTT
CASGRQVEAFF
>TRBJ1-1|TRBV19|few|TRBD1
TGTGCCAGTTCTCGAATACAGGGGACTGAAGCTTTCTTT
CASSRIQGTEAFF
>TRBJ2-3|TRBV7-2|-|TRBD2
TGTGCCAGCAGCTTAGAGGCGCGGGGGGGCACAGATACGCAGTATTTT
CASSLEARGGTDTQYF
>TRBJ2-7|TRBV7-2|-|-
TGTGCCAGCAGCCCCTACAGGGTTTTCGAGCAGTACTTC
CASSPYRVFEQYF
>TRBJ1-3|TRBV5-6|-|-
TGTGCCAGCAGCTCTAAGAGTTCTGGAAACACCATATATTTT
CASSSKSSGNTIYF
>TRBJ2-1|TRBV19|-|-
TGTGCCAGTAGTATTTCCGCCACAGGAGGTGAGCAGTTCTTC
CASSISATGGEQFF
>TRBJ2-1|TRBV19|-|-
TGTGCCAGTAGTATATTACCCTACAATGAGCAGTTCTTC
CASSILPYNEQFF
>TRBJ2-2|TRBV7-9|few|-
TGTGCCAGCAGCTTAGGGTGGGCCGGGACACCCCTGAACACCGGGGAGCTGTTTTTT
CASSLGWAGTPLNTGELFF
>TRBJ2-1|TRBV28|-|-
TGTGCCAGCAGTTTATCCCCCCTTTCCGGCTACAATGAGCAGTTCTTC
CASSLSPLSGYNEQFF
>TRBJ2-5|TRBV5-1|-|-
TGCGCCAGCAGCATCCAGCCGGGAAACCAAGAGACCCAGTACTTC
CASSIQPGNQETQYF
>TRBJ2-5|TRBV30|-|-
TGTGCCTGGACCGCTACGATCCAAGAGACCCAGTACTTC
CAWTATIQETQYF
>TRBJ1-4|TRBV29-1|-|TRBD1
TGCAGCGTTGGGAAACAGGGGGCTAATGAAAAACTGTTTTTT
CSVGKQGANEKLFF
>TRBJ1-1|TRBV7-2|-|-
TGTGCCAGCAGTCTGGAGAACACTGAAGCTTTCTTT
CASSLENTEAFF
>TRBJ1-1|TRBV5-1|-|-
TGCGCCAGCAGCCCGCCTGGAAGTAACACTGAAGCTTTCTTT
CASSPPGSNTEAFF
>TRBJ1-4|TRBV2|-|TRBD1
TGTGCCAGCAGTCAAGGGGGCGGCGAAAAACTGTTTTTT
CASSQGGGEKLFF
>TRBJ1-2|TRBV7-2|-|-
TGTGCCAGCAGCTTAATGAAGGTGAACTATGGCTACACCTTC
CASSLMKVNYGYTF